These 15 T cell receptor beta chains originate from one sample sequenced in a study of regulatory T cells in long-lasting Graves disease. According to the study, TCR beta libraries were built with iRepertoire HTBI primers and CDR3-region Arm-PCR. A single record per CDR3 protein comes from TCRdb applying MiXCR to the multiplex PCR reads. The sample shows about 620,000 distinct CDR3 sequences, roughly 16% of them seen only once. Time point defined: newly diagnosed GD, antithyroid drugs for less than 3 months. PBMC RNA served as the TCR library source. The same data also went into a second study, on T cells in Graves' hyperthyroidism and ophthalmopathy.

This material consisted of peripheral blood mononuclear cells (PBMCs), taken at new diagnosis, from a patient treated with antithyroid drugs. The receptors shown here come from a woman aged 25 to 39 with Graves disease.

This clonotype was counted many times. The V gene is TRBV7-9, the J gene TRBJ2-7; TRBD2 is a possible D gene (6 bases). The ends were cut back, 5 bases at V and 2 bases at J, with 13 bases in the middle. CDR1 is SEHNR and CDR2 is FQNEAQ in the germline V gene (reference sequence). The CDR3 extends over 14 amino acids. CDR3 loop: CASSIGSGPYEQYF. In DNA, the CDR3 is TGTGCCAGCAGCATCGGGAGTGGGCCCTACGAGCAGTACTTC.

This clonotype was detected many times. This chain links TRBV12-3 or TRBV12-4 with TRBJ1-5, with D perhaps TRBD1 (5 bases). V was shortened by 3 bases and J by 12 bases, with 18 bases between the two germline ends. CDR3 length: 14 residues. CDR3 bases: TGTGCCAGCAGTTTTCTTTCGGGGCAGGCGGTCCAGCATTTT. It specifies CASSFLSGQAVQHF.

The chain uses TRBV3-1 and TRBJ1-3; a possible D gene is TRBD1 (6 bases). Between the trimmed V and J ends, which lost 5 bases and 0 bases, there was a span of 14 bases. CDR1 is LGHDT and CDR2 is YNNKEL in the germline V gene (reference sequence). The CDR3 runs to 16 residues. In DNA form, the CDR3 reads TGTGCCAGCAGCGTGGCAGGGGTCATCTCTGGAAACACCATATATTTT. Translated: CASSVAGVISGNTIYF.

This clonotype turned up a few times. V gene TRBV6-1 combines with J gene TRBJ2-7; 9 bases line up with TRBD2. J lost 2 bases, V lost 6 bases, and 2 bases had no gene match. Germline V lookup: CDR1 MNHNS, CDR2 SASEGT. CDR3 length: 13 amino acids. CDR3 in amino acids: CASRREGTYEQYF. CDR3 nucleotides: TGTGCCAGCAGGCGGGAGGGAACCTACGAGCAGTACTTC.

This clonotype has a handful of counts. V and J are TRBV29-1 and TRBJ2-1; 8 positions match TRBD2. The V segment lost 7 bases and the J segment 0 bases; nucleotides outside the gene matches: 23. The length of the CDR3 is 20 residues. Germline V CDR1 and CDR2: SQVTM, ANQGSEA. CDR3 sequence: CSAVNPGGTRGDGSYNEQFF. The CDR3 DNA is TGCAGCGCCGTGAACCCGGGGGGGACACGGGGCGACGGCTCCTACAATGAGCAGTTCTTC.

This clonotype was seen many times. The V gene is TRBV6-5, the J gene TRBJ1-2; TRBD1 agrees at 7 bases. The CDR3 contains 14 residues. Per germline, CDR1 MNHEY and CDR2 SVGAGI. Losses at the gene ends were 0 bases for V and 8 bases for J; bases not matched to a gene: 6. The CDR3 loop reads CASSYSRGHRGYTF. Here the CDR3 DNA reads TGTGCCAGCAGTTACTCGAGGGGGCACAGGGGCTACACCTTC.

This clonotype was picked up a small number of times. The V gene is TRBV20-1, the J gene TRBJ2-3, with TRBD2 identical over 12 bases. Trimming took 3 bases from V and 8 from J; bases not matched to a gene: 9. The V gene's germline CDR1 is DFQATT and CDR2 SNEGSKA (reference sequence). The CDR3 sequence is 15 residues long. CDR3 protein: CSASLRTSGTPTQYF. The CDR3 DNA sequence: TGCAGTGCTAGTCTTCGGACTAGCGGGACCCCTACGCAGTATTTT.

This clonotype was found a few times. CDR3 in amino acids: CASSVRTSGRVYEQYF. The CDR3 bases are TGTGCCAGTAGTGTCCGGACTAGCGGGAGGGTGTACGAGCAGTACTTC. The chain carries TRBV19 and TRBJ2-7; TRBD2 aligns across 15 bases. V lost 5 bases and J lost 4; bases outside the gene matches: 6. Germline lookup yields CDR1 LNHDA and CDR2 SQIVND (reference sequence). This CDR3 is 16 amino acids long.

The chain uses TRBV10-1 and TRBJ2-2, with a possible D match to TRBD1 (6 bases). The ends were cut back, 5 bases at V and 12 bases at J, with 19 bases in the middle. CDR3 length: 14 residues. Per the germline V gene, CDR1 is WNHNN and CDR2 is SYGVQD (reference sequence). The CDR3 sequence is CASSPEDRYAQLFF. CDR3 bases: TGCGCCAGCAGTCCGGAGGACAGATATGCCCAGCTGTTTTTT.

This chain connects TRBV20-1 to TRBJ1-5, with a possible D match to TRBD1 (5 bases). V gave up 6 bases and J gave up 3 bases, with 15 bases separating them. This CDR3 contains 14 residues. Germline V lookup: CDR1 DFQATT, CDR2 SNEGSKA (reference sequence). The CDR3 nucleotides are TGCAGTGCCCAATCCAGGGTCAACAATCAGCCCCAGCATTTT. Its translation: CSAQSRVNNQPQHF.

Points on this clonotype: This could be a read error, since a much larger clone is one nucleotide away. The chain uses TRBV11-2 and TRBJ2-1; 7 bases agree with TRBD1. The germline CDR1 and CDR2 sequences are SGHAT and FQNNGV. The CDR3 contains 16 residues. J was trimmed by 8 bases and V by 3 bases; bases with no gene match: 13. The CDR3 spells CASSLFQGVEGDEQFF. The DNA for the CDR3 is TGTGCCAGCAGCTTGTTCCAGGGGGTCGAGGGGGATGAGCAGTTCTTC.

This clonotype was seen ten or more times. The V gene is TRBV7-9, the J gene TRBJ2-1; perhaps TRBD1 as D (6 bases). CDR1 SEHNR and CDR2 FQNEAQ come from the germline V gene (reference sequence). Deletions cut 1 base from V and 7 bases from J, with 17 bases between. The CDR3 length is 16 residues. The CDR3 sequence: CASSLVAGVVWNEQFF. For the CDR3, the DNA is TGTGCCAGCAGCTTAGTGGCAGGGGTGGTGTGGAATGAGCAGTTCTTC.

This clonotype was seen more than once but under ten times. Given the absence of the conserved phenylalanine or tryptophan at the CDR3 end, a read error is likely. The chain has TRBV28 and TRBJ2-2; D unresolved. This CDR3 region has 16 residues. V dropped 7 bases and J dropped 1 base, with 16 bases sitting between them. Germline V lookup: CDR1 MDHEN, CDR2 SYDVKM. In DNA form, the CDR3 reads TGTGCCAGCATTGTGGGTCGCTGGGGGAACACCGGGGAGCTGTTTTCT. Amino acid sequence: CASIVGRWGNTGELFS.

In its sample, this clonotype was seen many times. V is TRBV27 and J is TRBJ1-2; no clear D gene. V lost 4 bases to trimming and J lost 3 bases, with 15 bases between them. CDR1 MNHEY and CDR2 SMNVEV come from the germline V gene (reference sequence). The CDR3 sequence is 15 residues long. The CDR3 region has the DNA TGTGCCAGCAGTTCCCCCCGGAAAGGGCACTATGGCTACACCTTC. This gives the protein CASSSPRKGHYGYTF.

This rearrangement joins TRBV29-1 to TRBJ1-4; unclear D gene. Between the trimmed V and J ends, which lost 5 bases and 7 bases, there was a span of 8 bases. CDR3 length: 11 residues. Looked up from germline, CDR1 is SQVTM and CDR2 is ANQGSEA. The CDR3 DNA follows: TGCAGCGTTCGCGAGACTGAAAAACTGTTTTTT. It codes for CSVRETEKLFF.